This T cell receptor (beta chain) derives from a study of cytomegalovirus exposure and HLA in healthy donors. The CDR3 contains 17 residues. A note on this clone: Other DNA sequences in this specimen translate into the identical CDR3.

60 Vbeta and 13 Jbeta primers were used in PCR. Sequencing was performed with immunoSEQ multiplex PCR; in TCRdb, only in-frame clones are kept and a portion is missing. This sample yields 150,000 to 200,000 clones, of which roughly 87% are seen a single time; roughly 4% belongs to the top ten. Sequences were obtained from PBMCs. The clonotype comes from a man over 45 in good health and CMV-seropositive. The gene calls are TRBV21-1 and TRBJ2-1; TRBD1, as called in the table, went unchecked against the DNA. TRBV21-1 is recorded as a pseudogene. In DNA form, the CDR3 reads TGTGCCAGCAGCAAGGCATCCCCGGGACAGAAATACAATGAGCAGTTCTTC. It codes for CASSKASPGQKYNEQFF.